This TCR beta chain originates from a study of blood T cell repertoires in COVID-19. In the study overall: Researchers got acute and convalescent COVID-19 samples from the United States, Italy and Spain.

Participant reports of clinical history set cohort assignment. Germline CDR1 and CDR2: SGHRS and YFSETQ. This CDR3 has 15 residues. V lost 4 bases to trimming and J lost 6 bases; unmatched junction nucleotides: 8. Only in-frame clones appear in the TCRdb table, and some are missing; sequencing was by immunoSEQ multiplex PCR. The sample carries 350,000 to 400,000 clones, 80% to 90% recorded once. Sequenced input: PBMCs or T cells enriched from blood (not recorded which). This TCR came from a young man who had recovered from COVID-19. The J gene is TRBJ1-5, the V gene TRBV5-1, with TRBD1 identical over 9 bases. DNA of the CDR3: TGCGCCAGCAGCCGGACAGGGGATGAAGGTCAGCCCCAGCATTTT. It codes for CASSRTGDEGQPQHF.